The clone carrying this T cell receptor (beta chain) appeared a few times. The sample originates from a study of shared clonotypes between healthy human individuals. CDR1 is MGHDK, CDR2 SYGVNS, per germline. J gave up 1 base and V 6 bases, and 9 bases lay outside the gene matches. The CDR3 has 16 amino acids. Some 29,000 T cell genomes (around 190 ng DNA) went into each sorted-subset replicate. Data came from immunoSEQ multiplex PCR; TCRdb stores just in-frame clones and leaves some out. The sample has about 2.2 million clones; roughly 93% are singletons. Naive CD8 cells were CD45RO-negative, positively selected for CCR7, excluding terminally differentiated effector memory CD45RA+ cells.

This clonotype originated in a man aged 18 to 35 in good health. Some clones in this sample may be carry-over from other donors' samples. Sample: naive CD8+ T cells from PBMCs. The chain is built from TRBV25-1 and TRBJ1-1; 9 nucleotides line up with TRBD1. The DNA for the CDR3 is TGTGCCAGCAGGGTCGACAGGGGGATGAAGAACACTGAAGCTTTCTTT. It specifies CASRVDRGMKNTEAFF.